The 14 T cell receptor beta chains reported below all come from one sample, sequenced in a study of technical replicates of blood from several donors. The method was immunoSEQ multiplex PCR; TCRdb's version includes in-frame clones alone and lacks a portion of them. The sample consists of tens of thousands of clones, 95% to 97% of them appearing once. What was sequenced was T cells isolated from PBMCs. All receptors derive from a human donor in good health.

The CDR3 protein is CASSMTTGNTGNTIYF. CDR3 sequence (DNA): TGTGCCAGCAGTATGACGACAGGGAATACTGGAAACACCATATATTTT. The V call is TRBV28, the J call TRBJ1-3; 7 bases fit TRBD1. V lost 5 bases to trimming and J lost 2 bases; unmatched junction nucleotides: 9. Germline CDR1 and CDR2: MDHEN and SYDVKM. This CDR3 region has 16 residues.

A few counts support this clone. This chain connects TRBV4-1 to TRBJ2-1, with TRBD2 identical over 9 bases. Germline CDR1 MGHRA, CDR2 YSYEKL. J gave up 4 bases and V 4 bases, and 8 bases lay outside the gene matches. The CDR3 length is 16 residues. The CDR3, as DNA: TGCGCCAGCAGCCCGAATGTGGCGGGAGGGTACAATGAGCAGTTCTTC. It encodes CASSPNVAGGYNEQFF.

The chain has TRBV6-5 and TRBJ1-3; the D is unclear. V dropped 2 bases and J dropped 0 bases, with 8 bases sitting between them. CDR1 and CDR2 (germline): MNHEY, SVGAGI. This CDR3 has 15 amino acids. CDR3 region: CASSYRGSSGNTIYF. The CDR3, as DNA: TGTGCCAGCAGTTACCGGGGAAGCTCTGGAAACACCATATATTTT.

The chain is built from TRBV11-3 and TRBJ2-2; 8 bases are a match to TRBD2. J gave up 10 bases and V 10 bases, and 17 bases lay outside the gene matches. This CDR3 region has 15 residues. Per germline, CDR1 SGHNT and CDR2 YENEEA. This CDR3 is CATPGLGLTPSELFF. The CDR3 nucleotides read TGTGCCACCCCGGGACTAGGATTAACACCGTCGGAGCTGTTTTTT.

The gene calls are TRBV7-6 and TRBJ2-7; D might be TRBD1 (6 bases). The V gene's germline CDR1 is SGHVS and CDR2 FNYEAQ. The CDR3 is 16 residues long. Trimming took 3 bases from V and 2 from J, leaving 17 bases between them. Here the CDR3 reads CASSLTGNAGAYEQYF. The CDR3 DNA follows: TGTGCCAGCAGCTTGACAGGAAACGCTGGAGCCTACGAGCAGTACTTC.

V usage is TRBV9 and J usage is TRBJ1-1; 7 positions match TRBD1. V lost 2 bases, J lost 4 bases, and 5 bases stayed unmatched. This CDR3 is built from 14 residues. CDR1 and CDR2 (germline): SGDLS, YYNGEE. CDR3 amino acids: CASSVSGGGTEAFF. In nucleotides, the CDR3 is TGTGCCAGCAGCGTTTCAGGGGGAGGCACTGAAGCTTTCTTT.

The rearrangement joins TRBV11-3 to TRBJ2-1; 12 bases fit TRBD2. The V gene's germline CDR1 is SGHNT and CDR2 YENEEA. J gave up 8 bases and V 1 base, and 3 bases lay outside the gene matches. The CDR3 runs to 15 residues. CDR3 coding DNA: TGTGCCAGCAGCTTAGGGACTAGCGGGAATTATGAGCAGTTCTTC. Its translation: CASSLGTSGNYEQFF.

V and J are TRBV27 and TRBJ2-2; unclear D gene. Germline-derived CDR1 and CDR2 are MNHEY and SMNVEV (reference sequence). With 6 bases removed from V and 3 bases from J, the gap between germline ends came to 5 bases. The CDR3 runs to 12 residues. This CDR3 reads CASSRDTGELFF. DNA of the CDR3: TGTGCCAGCAGCCGAGACACCGGGGAGCTGTTTTTT.

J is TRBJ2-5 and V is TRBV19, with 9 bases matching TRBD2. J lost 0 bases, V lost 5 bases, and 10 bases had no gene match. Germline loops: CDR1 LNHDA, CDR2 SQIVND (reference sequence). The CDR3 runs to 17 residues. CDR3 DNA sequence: TGTGCCAGTAGTCGAGTAGCGGGAGCCGAATACCAAGAGACCCAGTACTTC. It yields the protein CASSRVAGAEYQETQYF. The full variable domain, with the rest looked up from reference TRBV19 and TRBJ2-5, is DGGITQSPKYLFRKEGQNVTLSCEQNLNHDAMYWYRQDPGQGLRLIYYSQIVNDFQKGDIAEGYSVSREKKESFPLTVTSAQKNPTAFYLCASSRVAGAEYQETQYFGPGTRLLVL.

The CDR3 sequence is CASSFVKRTDSNYGYTF. In DNA, the CDR3 is TGTGCCAGCAGCTTCGTTAAAAGGACAGACTCTAACTATGGCTACACCTTC. J is TRBJ1-2 and V is TRBV11-2; a weak D match, TRBD1 (6 bases). The ends were cut back, 3 bases at V and 0 bases at J, with 17 bases in the middle. Germline CDR1 and CDR2: SGHAT and FQNNGV. The CDR3 runs 17 residues.

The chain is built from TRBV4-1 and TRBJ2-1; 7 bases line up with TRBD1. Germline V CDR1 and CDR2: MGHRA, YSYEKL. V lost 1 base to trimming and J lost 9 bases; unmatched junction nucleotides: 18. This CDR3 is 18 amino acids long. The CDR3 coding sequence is TGCGCCAGCAGCCAAGTGTGGACAGGTCCTAACTACGGCGCTGAGCAGTTCTTC. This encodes CASSQVWTGPNYGAEQFF.

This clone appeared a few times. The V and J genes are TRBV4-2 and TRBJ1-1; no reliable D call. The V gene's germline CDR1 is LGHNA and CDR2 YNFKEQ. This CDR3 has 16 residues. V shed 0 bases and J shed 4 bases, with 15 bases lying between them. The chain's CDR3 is CASSQDIAAYRTEAFF. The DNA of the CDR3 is TGTGCCAGCAGCCAAGATATTGCGGCGTACCGCACTGAAGCTTTCTTT.

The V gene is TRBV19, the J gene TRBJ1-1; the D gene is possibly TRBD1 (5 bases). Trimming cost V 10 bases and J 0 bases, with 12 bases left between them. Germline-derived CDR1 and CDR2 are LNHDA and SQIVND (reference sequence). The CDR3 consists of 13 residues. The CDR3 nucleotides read TGTGCCACCCACGACAGCATGAACACTGAAGCTTTCTTT. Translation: CATHDSMNTEAFF.

The CDR3, as DNA: TGTGCCAGCAGTCGGACAGGTTTTAACTATGGCTACACCTTC. Its translation is CASSRTGFNYGYTF. This chain uses TRBV28 with TRBJ1-2, with 7 bases identical to TRBD1. CDR1 MDHEN and CDR2 SYDVKM come from the germline V gene. After removal of 5 bases from V and 1 base from J, the junction contained 4 bases not matched to a gene. CDR3 size: 14 residues.